Included here is one TCR beta chain sequence, with context. Its matching antigen is unknown. Each CDR3 protein gets one entry in TCRdb, which reprocessed the 5' RACE reads and gives no DNA. This sample's clone table lists some 170,000 distinct CDR3 sequences. CDR3 size: 13 residues. Germline V gene lookup returns CDR1 MNHEY and CDR2 SMNVEV (reference sequence). These data are taken from a study of monozygotic twins with inflammatory bowel disease. Regarding the study as a whole: With others, IBD patients shared fewer clonotypes than healthy twins did, especially with disease activity. Diversity of TCRbeta measured by inverse Simpson was lower in IBD patients than in healthy co-twins.

The draw for each donor consisted of a single 2.5 ml blood sample. This chain links TRBV27 with TRBJ2-5. The TCR comes from a human donor with ulcerative colitis or Crohn's disease, or a healthy co-twin of an affected twin (not recorded which). The specimen was blood. CDR3 sequence reads: CASSLSGKETQYF.